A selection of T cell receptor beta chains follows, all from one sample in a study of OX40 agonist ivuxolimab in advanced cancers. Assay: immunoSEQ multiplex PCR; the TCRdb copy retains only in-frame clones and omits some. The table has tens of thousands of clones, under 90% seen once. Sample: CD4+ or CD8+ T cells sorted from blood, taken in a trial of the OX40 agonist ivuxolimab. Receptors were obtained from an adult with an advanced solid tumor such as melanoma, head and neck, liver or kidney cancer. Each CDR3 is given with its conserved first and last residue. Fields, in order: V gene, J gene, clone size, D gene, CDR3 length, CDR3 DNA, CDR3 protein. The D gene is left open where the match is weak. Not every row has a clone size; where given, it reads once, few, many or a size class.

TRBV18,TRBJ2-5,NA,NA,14,TGTGCCAGCTCACCACCGGGGGGAGGAGAGACCCAGTACTTC,CASSPPGGGETQYF
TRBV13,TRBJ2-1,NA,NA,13,TGTGCCAGCAGCAGTACTCTATACAATGAGCAGTTCTTC,CASSSTLYNEQFF
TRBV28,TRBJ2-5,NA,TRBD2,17,TGTGCCAGCAGTTTATGGCGAGCGGGAGCTTTAGAAGAGACCCAGTACTTC,CASSLWRAGALEETQYF
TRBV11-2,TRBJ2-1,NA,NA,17,TGTGCCAGCAGCTTGGAGGGCGGGCGGGGCTACTACAATGAGCAGTTCTTC,CASSLEGGRGYYNEQFF
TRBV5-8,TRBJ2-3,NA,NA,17,TGTGCCAGCAGCTTGGTTGGGGGCCGAATGGGCACAGATACGCAGTATTTT,CASSLVGGRMGTDTQYF
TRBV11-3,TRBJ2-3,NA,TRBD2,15,TGTGCCAGCAGCTTAGCGGGAGGGTGGGCAGATACGCAGTATTTT,CASSLAGGWADTQYF
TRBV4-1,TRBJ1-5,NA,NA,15,TGCGCCAGCAGCCAGTCCCGGGACTATAATCAGCCCCAGCATTTT,CASSQSRDYNQPQHF
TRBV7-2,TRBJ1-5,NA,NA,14,TGTGCCAGCAGCTTCGGACAGAGCAATCAGCCCCAGCATTTT,CASSFGQSNQPQHF
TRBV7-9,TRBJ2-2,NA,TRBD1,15,TGTGCCAGCAGACGTACAGGGGTGGACGTCGGGGAGCTGTTTTTT,CASRRTGVDVGELFF
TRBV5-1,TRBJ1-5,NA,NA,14,TGCGCCAGCAGCCGGGGGGAGGGAAGAGAGCCCCAGCATTTT,CASSRGEGREPQHF
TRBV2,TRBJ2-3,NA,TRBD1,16,TGTGCCAGCAGTGAGTCGGGGACAGGGGGCGCAGATACGCAGTATTTT,CASSESGTGGADTQYF
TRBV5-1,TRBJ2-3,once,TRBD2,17,TGCGCCAGCAGCTTGACTGGTCGAGCGGGGCTGGCAGATACGCAGTATTTT,CASSLTGRAGLADTQYF
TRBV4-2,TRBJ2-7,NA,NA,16,TGTGCCAGCAGCCAATCCCTAGCGCCGAGCTCCTACGAGCAGTACTTC,CASSQSLAPSSYEQYF
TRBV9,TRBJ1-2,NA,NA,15,TGTGCCAGCAGCACCATAACCCCTAAGACGGACGGCTACACCTTC,CASSTITPKTDGYTF
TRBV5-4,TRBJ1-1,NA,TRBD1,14,TGTGCCAGCAGCTCGGGACAGGTGAACACTGAAGCTTTCTTT,CASSSGQVNTEAFF
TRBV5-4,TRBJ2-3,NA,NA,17,TGTGCCAGCAGCCGCCGGGGTAGCGGCCTCTACACAGATACGCAGTATTTT,CASSRRGSGLYTDTQYF
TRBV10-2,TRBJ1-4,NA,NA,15,TGCGCCAGCAGTGAGTCTAGGACAGTAAGCGAAAAACTGTTTTTT,CASSESRTVSEKLFF
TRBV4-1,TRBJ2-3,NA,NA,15,TGCGCCAGCAGACTAGGGGTGGGTAGGGCAGATACGCAGTATTTT,CASRLGVGRADTQYF
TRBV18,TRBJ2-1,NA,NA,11,TGTGCCAGCTCACCACCAGGGGAGCAGTTCTTC,CASSPPGEQFF
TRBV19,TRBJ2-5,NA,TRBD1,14,TGTGCCAGTAGTTCAGGGACAGCCATGGAGACCCAGTACTTC,CASSSGTAMETQYF
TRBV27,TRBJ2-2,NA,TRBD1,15,TGTGCCAGCAGTTTGTCAGGGGGCCGGATCGGGGAGCTGTTTTTT,CASSLSGGRIGELFF
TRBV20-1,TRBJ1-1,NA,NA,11,TGCAGTGCCACGGACGCAGTTGAAGCTTTCTTT,CSATDAVEAFF
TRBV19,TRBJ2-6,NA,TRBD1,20,TGTGCCAGTAGTATGGTATTGTGGGGACAGGGGGCAGCTGGGGCCAACGTCCTGACTTTC,CASSMVLWGQGAAGANVLTF
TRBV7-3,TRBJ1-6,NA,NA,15,TGTGCCAGCAGCTTACTGGCACATAATAATTCACCCCTCCACTTT,CASSLLAHNNSPLHF
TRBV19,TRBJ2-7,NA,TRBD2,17,TGTGCCAGTAGTATAGCGTCTAGCGGGAGGATGTCCTACGAGCAGTACTTC,CASSIASSGRMSYEQYF
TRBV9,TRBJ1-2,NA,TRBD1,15,TGCGCCAGCAGCGTAGAACAGGGGACTAACTATGGCTACACCTTC,CASSVEQGTNYGYTF
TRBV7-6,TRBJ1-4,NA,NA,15,TGTGCCAGCAGCTTAGTAATGAGCCCGGATCAAAAACTGTTTTTT,CASSLVMSPDQKLFF
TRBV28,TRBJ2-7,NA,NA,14,TGTGCCAGCAGTTTAGGAGGGGGAGGCTACGAGCAGTACTTC,CASSLGGGGYEQYF
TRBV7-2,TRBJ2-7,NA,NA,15,TGTGCCAGCAGCTTAGCAAGGTACCCCTCCTACGAGCAGTACTTC,CASSLARYPSYEQYF
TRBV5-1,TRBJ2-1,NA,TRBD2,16,TGCGCCAGCAGCCCAAACGGACTAGCGGGGGACAATGAGCAGTTCTTC,CASSPNGLAGDNEQFF
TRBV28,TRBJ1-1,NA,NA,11,TGTGCCAGTCAAGTGAACACTGAAGCTTTCTTT,CASQVNTEAFF
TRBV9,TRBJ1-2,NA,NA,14,TGTGCCAGCAGCCCCAGGGGAGATAACTATGGCTACACCTTC,CASSPRGDNYGYTF
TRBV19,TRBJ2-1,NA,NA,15,TGTGCCAGTAGTCCAGGAGGGAGCTCCTACAATGAGCAGTTCTTC,CASSPGGSSYNEQFF
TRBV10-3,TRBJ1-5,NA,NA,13,TGTGCCATCAGCCACTCAATGGATCAGCCCCAGCATTTT,CAISHSMDQPQHF
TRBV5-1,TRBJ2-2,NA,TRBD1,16,TGCGCCAGCAGCATAACGGGACAGGGGAACACCGGGGAGCTGTTTTTT,CASSITGQGNTGELFF